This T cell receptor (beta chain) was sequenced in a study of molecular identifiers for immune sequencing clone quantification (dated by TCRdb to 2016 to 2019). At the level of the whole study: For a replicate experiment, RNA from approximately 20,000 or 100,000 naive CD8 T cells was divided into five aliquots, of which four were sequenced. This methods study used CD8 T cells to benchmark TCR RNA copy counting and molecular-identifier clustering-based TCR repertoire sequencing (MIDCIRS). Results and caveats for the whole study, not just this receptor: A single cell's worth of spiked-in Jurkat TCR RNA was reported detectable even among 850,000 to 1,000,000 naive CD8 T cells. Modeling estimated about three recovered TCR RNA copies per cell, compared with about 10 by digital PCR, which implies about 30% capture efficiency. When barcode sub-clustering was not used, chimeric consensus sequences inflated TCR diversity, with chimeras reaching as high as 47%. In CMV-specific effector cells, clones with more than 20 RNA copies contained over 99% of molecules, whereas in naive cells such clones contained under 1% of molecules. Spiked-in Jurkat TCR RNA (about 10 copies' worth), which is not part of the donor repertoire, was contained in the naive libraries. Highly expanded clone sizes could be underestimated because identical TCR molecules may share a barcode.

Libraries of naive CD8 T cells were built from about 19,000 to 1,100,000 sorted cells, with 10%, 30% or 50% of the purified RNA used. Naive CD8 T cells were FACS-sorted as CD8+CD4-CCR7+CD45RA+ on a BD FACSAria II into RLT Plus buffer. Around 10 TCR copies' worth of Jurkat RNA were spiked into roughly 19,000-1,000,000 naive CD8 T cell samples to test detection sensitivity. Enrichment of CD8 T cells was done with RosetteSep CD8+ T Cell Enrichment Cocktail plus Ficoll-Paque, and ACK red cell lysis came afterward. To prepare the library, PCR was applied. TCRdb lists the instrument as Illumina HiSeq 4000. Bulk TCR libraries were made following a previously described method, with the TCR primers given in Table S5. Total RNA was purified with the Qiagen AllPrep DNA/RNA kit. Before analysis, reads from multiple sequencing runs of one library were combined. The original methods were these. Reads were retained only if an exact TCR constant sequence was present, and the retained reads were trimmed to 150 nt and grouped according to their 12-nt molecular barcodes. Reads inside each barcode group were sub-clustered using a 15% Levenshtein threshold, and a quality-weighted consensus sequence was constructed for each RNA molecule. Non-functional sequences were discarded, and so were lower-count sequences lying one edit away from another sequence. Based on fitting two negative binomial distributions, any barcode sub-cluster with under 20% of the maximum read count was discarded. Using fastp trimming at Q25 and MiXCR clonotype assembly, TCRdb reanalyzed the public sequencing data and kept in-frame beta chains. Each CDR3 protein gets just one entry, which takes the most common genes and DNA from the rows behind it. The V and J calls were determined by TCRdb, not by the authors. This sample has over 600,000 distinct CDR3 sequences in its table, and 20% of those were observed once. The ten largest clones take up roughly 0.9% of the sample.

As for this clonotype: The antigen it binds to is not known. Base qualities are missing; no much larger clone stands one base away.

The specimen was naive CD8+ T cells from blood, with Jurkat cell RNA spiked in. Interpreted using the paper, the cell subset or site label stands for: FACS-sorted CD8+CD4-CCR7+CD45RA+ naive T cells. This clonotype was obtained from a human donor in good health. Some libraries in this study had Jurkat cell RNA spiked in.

The DNA sequence is given as TGTGCCAGCAGCTTATACCTGGGGGGCGAGCAGTACTTC. The translation is CASSLYLGGEQYF. Recombination connected TRBV7-9 to TRBJ2-7; TRBD2 is a possible D gene, resting on 6 matching bases. From a lookup of the germline V gene (reference sequence), CDR1 and CDR2 are SEHNR and FQNEAQ. The germline ends are 11 bases apart after V is trimmed by 2 bases and J by 6 bases. The CDR3 runs 13 residues from the cysteine to the phenylalanine. The retained sequence is limited to the CDR3, 39 bases, with the frame set at the first base. Reference TRBV7-9 and TRBJ2-7 proteins supply the regions before and after the CDR3; the full variable domain is: DTGVSQNPRHKITKRGQNVTFRCDPISEHNRLYWYRQTLGQGPEFLTYFQNEAQLEKSRLLSDRFSAERPKGSFSTLEIQRTEQGDSAMYLCASSLYLGGEQYFGPGTRLTVT.